This T cell receptor beta chain originates from a study of cytomegalovirus exposure and HLA in healthy donors. On this clone: Antigen: not known.

V was clipped by 7 bases and J by 8 bases, with 17 bases between them. This CDR3 region has 13 residues. CDR1 and CDR2 from the germline V gene are MNHEY and SVGAGI. Findings and limits, study-wide: In a later analysis, TCR beta V- and J-gene trimming showed a link to a missense DCLRE1C variant. A few chains tied to CMV proved CMV antigen-specific in vitro.

Both 60 Vbeta primers and 13 Jbeta primers went into the PCR. This table comes from immunoSEQ multiplex PCR, and its TCRdb copy is limited to in-frame clones, with some not included. The table includes 150,000 to 180,000 clones, roughly 74% detected once. Sequenced sample: PBMCs. The chain uses TRBV6-5 and TRBJ1-1; perhaps TRBD1 as D (5 bases). The receptor's source is a young man in good health and CMV-seronegative. The CDR3 DNA reads TGTGCCAGCACCCGGCATGGAGGGGTGGAAGCTTTCTTT. As protein: CASTRHGGVEAFF.